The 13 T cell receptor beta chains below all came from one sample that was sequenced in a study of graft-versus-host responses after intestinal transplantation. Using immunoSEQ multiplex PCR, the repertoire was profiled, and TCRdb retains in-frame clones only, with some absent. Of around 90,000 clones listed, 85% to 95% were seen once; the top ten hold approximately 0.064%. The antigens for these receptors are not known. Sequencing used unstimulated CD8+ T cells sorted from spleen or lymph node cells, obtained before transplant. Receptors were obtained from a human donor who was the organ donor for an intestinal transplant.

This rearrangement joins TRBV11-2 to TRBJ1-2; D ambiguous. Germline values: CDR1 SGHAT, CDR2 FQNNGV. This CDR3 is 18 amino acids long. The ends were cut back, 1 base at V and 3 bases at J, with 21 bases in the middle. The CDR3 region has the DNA TGTGCCAGCAGCTTAGGGTCCTTGACATTTTCCTGGGACTATGGCTACACCTTC. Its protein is CASSLGSLTFSWDYGYTF.

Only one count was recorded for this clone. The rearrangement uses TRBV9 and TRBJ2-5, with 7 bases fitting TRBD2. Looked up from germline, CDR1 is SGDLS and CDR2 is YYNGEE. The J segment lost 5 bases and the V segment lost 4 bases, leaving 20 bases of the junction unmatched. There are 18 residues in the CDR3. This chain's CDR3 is CASSSLRVPAGNLETQYF. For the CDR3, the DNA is TGTGCCAGCAGCTCCTTGAGGGTGCCAGCGGGAAACTTGGAGACCCAGTACTTC. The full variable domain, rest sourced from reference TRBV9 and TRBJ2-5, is DSGVTQTPKHLITATGQRVTLRCSPRSGDLSVYWYQQSLDQGLQFLIQYYNGEERAKGNILERFSAQQFPDLHSELNLSSLELGDSALYFCASSSLRVPAGNLETQYFGPGTRLLVL.

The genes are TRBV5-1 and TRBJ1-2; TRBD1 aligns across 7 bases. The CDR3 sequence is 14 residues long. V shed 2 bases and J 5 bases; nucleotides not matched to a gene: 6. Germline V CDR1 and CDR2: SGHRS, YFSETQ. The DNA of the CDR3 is TGCGCCAGCAGCTTATTAACAGGGGTTTATGGCTACACCTTC. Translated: CASSLLTGVYGYTF.

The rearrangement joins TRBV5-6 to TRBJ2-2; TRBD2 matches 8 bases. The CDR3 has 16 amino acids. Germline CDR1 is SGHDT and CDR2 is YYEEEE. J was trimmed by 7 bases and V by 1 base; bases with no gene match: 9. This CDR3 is CASSLNPGLVVGELFF. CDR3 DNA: TGTGCCAGCAGCTTGAACCCGGGACTAGTAGTCGGGGAGCTGTTTTTT.

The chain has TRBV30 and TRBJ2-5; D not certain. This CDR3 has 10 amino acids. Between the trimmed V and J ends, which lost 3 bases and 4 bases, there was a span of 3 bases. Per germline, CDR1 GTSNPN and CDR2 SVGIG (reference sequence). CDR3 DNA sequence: TGTGCCTGGAGCGGAGAGACCCAGTACTTC. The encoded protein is CAWSGETQYF.

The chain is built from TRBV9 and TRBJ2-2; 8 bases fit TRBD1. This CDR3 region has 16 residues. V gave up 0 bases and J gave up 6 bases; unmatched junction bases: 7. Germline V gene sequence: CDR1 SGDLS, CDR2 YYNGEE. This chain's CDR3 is CASSVASGGVAGELFF. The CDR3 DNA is TGTGCCAGCAGCGTAGCGTCAGGGGGCGTCGCCGGGGAGCTGTTTTTT.

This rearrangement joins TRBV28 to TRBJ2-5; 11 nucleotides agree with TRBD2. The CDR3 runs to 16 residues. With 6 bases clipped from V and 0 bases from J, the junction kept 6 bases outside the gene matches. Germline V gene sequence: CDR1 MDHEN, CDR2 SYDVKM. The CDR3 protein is CASSPTSGKDQETQYF. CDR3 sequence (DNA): TGTGCCAGCAGCCCGACTAGCGGGAAAGACCAAGAGACCCAGTACTTC. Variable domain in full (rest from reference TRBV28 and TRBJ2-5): DVKVTQSSRYLVKRTGEKVFLECVQDMDHENMFWYRQDPGLGLRLIYFSYDVKMKEKGDIPEGYSVSREKKERFSLILESASTNQTSMYLCASSPTSGKDQETQYFGPGTRLLVL.

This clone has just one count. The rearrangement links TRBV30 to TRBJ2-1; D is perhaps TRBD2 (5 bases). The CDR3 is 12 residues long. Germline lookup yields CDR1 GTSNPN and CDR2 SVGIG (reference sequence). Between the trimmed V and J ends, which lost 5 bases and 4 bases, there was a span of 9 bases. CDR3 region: CAWARGYNEQFF. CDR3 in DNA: TGTGCCTGGGCCCGGGGTTACAATGAGCAGTTCTTC.

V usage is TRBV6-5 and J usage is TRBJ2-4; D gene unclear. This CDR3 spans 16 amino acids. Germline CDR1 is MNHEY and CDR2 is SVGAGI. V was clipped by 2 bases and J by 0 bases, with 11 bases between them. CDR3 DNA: TGTGCCAGCAGTTACCGAGCGACCCTAGCCAAAAACATTCAGTACTTC. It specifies CASSYRATLAKNIQYF.

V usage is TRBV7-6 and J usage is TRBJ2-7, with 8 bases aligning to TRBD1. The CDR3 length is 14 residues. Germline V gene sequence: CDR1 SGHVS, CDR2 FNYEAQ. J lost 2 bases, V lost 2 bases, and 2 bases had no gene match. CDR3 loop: CASSLRQGTYEQYF. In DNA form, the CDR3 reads TGTGCCAGCAGCTTAAGACAGGGGACCTACGAGCAGTACTTC.

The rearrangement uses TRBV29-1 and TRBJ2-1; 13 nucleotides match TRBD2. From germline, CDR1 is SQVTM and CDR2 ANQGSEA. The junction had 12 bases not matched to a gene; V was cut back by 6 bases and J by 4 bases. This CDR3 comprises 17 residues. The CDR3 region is CSVDAETSGRGYNEQFF. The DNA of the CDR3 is TGCAGCGTGGACGCCGAAACTAGCGGGAGGGGATACAATGAGCAGTTCTTC.

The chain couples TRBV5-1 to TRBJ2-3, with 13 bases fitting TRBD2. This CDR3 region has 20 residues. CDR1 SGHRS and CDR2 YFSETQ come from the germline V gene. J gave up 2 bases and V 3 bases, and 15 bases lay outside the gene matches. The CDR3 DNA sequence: TGCGCCAGCAGCTCTGCACCGGGACTAGCGGGATGGGGGGCCACAGATACGCAGTATTTT. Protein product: CASSSAPGLAGWGATDTQYF.

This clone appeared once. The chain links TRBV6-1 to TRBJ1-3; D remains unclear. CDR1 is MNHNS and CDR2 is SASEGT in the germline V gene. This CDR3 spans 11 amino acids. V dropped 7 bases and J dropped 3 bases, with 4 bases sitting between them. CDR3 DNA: TGTGCCAGCACTTATGGAAACACCATATATTTT. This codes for CASTYGNTIYF.